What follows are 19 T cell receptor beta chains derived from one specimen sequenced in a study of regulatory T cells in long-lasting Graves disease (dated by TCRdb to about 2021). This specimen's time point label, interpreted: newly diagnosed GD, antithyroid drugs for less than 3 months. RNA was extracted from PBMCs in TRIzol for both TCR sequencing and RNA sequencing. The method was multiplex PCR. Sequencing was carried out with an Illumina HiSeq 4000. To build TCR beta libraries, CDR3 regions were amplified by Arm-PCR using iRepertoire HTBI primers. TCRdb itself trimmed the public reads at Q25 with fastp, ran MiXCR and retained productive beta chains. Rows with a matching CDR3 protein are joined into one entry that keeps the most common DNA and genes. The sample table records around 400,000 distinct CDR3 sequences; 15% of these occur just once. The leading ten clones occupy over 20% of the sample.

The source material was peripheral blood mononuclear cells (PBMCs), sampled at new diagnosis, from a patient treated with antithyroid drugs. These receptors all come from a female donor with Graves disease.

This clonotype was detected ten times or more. The CDR3 protein is CASSPEGVERLNIQYF. The CDR3 DNA is TGCGCCAGCAGCCCGGAGGGTGTTGAGAGGTTGAACATTCAGTACTTC. This chain links TRBV5-1 with TRBJ2-4, with D perhaps TRBD2 (6 bases). The germline V gene encodes CDR1 SGHRS and CDR2 YFSETQ. V was shortened by 4 bases and J by 7 bases, with 21 bases between the two germline ends. This CDR3 contains 16 residues.

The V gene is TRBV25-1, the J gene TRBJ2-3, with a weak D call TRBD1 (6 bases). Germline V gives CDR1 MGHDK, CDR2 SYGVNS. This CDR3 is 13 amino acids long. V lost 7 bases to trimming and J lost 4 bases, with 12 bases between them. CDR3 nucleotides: TGTGCCAGCACCGGGACACTCCCAGATACGCAGTATTTT. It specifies CASTGTLPDTQYF. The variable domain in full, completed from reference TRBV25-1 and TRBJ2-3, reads EADIYQTPRYLVIGTGKKITLECSQTMGHDKMYWYQQDPGMELHLIHYSYGVNSTEKGDLSSESTVSRIRTEHFPLTLESARPSHTSQYLCASTGTLPDTQYFGPGTRLTVL.

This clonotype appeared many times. DNA of the CDR3: TGTGCCAGCAGCTTAGGGGGTATCATTGAGACCCAGTACTTC. This encodes CASSLGGIIETQYF. The rearrangement joins TRBV7-9 to TRBJ2-5; D unclear. This CDR3 spans 14 amino acids. Trimming removed 1 base at V and 5 bases at J, with 11 bases between. Germline V gives CDR1 SEHNR, CDR2 FQNEAQ (reference sequence). Drawing the rest from reference TRBV7-9 and TRBJ2-5, the complete variable domain is DTGVSQNPRHKITKRGQNVTFRCDPISEHNRLYWYRQTLGQGPEFLTYFQNEAQLEKSRLLSDRFSAERPKGSFSTLEIQRTEQGDSAMYLCASSLGGIIETQYFGPGTRLLVL.

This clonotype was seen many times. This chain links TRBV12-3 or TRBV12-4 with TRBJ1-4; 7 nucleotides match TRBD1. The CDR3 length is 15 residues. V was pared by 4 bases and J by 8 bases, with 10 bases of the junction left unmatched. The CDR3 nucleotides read TGTGCCAGCAGTTCAGACAGGGAGGTTGGGGAAAAACTGTTTTTT. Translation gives CASSSDREVGEKLFF.

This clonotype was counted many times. CDR3 amino acids: CATREKGAGEQYF. Written as DNA, the CDR3 is TGTGCCACCAGAGAAAAAGGGGCGGGTGAGCAGTACTTC. The chain couples TRBV2 to TRBJ2-7; the D gene could be TRBD1 or TRBD2 (5 bases each). This CDR3 region has 13 residues. Trimming cost V 10 bases and J 7 bases, with 20 bases left between them. Germline-derived CDR1 and CDR2 are SNHLY and FYNNEI.

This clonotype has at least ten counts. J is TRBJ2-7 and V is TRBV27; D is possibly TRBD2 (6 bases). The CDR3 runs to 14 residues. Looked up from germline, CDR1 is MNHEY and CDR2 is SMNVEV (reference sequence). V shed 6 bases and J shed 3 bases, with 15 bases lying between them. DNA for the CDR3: TGTGCCAGCAGACGGGGGTTGGTAGACTACGAGCAGTACTTC. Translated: CASRRGLVDYEQYF.

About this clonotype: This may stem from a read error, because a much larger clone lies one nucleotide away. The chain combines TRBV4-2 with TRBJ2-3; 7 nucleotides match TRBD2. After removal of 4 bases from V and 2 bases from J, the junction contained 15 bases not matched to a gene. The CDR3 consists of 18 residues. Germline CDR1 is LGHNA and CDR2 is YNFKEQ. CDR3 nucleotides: TGTGCCAGCAGCCCAGTTCTATCCAAGAGCGGGGTCACAGATACGCAGTATTTT. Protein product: CASSPVLSKSGVTDTQYF.

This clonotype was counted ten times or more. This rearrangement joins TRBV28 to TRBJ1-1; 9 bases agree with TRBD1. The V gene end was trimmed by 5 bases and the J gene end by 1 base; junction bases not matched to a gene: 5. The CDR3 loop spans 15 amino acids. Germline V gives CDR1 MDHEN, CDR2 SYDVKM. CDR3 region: CASSPGQGGNTEAFF. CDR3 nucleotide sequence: TGTGCCAGCAGTCCGGGACAGGGTGGGAACACTGAAGCTTTCTTT.

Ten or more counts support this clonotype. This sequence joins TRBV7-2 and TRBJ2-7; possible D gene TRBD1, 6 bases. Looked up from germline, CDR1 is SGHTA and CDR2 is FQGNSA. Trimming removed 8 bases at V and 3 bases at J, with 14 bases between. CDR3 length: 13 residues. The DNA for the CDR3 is TGTGCCAGCGGGGAGAGGGGGTACTACGAGCAGTACTTC. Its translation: CASGERGYYEQYF.

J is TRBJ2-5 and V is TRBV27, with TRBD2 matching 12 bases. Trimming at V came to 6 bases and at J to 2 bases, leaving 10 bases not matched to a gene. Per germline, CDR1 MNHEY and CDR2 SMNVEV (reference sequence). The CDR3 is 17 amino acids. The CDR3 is CASRTLAGGKLQETQYF. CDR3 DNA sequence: TGTGCCAGCAGAACACTAGCGGGAGGTAAACTACAAGAGACCCAGTACTTC.

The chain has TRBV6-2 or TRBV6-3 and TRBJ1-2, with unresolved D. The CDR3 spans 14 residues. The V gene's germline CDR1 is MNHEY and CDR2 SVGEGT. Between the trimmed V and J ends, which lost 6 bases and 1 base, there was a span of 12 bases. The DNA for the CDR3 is TGTGCCAGCAGCAAGCACGACCTTAACTATGGCTACACCTTC. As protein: CASSKHDLNYGYTF.

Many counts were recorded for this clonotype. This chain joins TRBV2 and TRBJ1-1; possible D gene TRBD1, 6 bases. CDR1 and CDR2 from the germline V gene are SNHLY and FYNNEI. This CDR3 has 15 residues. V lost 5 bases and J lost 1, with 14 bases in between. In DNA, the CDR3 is TGTGCCAGCAGTCTCCGGACAGTACCGAACACTGAAGCTTTCTTT. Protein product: CASSLRTVPNTEAFF.

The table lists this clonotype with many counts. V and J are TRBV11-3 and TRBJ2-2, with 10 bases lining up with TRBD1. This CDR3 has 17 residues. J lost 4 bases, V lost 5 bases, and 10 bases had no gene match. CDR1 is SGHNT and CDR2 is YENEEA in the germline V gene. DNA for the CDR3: TGTGCCAGCAGCCTTACTTCCGGGACAGGGGTCACCGGGGAGCTGTTTTTT. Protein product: CASSLTSGTGVTGELFF.

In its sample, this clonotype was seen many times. The CDR3 loop reads CASGPTRDRKENQPQHF. The CDR3, as DNA: TGTGCCAGCGGACCGACTCGGGACAGGAAAGAGAATCAGCCCCAGCATTTT. The genes are TRBV2 and TRBJ1-5; 8 bases line up with TRBD1. The V and J ends lost 8 bases and 4 bases, in that order; junction bases with no gene match: 16. The CDR3 extends over 17 amino acids. Germline V gene lookup returns CDR1 SNHLY and CDR2 FYNNEI.

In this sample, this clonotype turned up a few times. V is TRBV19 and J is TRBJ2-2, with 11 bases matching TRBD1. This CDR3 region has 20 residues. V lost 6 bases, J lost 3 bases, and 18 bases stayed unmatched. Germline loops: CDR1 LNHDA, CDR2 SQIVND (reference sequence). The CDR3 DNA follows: TGTGCCAGTAGCACAGACCTCGGACAGGGGGCTAATTTTTACACCGGGGAGCTGTTTTTT. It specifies CASSTDLGQGANFYTGELFF.

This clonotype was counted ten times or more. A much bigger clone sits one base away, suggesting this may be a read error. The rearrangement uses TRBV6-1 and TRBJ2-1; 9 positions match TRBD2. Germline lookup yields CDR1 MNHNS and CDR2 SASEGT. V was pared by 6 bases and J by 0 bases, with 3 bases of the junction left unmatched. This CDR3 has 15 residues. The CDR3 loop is CASSHSGSSYNEQFF. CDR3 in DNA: TGTGCCAGCAGCCATAGCGGGAGCTCCTACAATGAGCAGTTCTTC.

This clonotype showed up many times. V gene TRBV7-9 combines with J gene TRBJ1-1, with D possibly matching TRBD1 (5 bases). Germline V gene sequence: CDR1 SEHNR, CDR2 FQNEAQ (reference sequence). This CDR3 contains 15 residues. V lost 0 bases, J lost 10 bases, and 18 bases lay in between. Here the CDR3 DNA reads TGTGCCAGCAGCTTAGCCCCCCGGGACCCCTCCGGAGCTTTCTTT. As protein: CASSLAPRDPSGAFF.

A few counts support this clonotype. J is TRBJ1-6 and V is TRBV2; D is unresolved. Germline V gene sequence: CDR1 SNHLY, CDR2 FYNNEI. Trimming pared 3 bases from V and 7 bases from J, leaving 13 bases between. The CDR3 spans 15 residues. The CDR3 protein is CASSEQAAANSPLHF. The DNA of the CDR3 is TGTGCCAGCAGTGAGCAGGCGGCAGCAAATTCACCCCTCCACTTT.

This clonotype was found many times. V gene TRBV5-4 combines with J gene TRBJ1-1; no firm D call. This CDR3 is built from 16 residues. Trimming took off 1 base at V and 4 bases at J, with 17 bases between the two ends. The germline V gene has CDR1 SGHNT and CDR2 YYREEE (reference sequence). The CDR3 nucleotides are TGTGCCAGCAGCTTGCGATTCGGGGTGGTGGGCACTGAAGCTTTCTTT. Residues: CASSLRFGVVGTEAFF.